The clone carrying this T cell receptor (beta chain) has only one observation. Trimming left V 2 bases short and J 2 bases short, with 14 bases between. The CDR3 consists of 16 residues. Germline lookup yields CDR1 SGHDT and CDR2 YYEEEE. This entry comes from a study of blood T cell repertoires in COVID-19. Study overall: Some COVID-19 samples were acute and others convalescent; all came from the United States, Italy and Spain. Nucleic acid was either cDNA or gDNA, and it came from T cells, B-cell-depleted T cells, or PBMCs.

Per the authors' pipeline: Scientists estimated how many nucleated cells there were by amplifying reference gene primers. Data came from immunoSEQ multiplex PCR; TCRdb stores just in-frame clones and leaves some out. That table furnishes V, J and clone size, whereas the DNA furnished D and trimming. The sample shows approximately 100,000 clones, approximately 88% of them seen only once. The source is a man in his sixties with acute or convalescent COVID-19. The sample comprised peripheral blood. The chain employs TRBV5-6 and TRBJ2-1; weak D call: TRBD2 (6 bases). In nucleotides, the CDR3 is TGTGCCAGCAGCTTCGGCTTTACGGGGGCCTACAATGAGCAGTTCTTC. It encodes CASSFGFTGAYNEQFF.